Shown below are 22 T cell receptor beta chains from a single sample sequenced in a study of cytomegalovirus exposure and HLA in healthy donors. PCR employed 60 Vbeta and 13 Jbeta primers. Here immunoSEQ multiplex PCR was the method, and the copy in TCRdb shows in-frame clones only, minus some. This sample's clone table lists approximately 79,000 clones. Sequenced: PBMCs. These receptors originate from a man in his forties or fifties in good health and CMV-seronegative.

V gene TRBV7-2 combines with J gene TRBJ2-2, with D uncertain. Deletions cut 2 bases from V and 0 bases from J, with 7 bases between. The germline gives CDR1 SGHTA, CDR2 FQGNSA. The CDR3 has 15 residues. The CDR3 region is CASSLNRANTGELFF. CDR3 sequence (DNA): TGTGCCAGCAGCTTAAACCGCGCGAACACCGGGGAGCTGTTTTTT.

The rearrangement joins TRBV30 to TRBJ2-1; 13 nucleotides agree with TRBD2. The CDR3 length is 15 residues. Germline values: CDR1 GTSNPN, CDR2 SVGIG (reference sequence). The V segment lost 7 bases and the J segment 9 bases; nucleotides outside the gene matches: 12. The CDR3 loop is CALERLAGGRGEQFF. The CDR3, as DNA: TGTGCCTTGGAACGACTAGCGGGAGGTCGGGGTGAGCAGTTCTTC.

The chain links TRBV28 to TRBJ1-2; D not certain. Per the germline V gene, CDR1 is MDHEN and CDR2 is SYDVKM. The CDR3 loop spans 10 amino acids. Deletions cut 6 bases from V and 5 bases from J, with 4 bases between. CDR3 bases: TGTGCCAGCAGCTCGTATGGCTACACCTTC. Amino acids: CASSSYGYTF.

CDR3 DNA: TGTGCCAGCAGCATTTCCGCGGGACAGGTATTTAACTATGGCTACACCTTC. Translated: CASSISAGQVFNYGYTF. The chain carries TRBV5-6 and TRBJ1-2, with 8 bases lining up with TRBD1. Germline V gene lookup returns CDR1 SGHDT and CDR2 YYEEEE. The junction had 12 bases not matched to a gene; V was cut back by 4 bases and J by 1 base. CDR3 length: 17 amino acids.

The chain uses TRBV7-6 and TRBJ1-5; TRBD1 aligns across 11 bases. V lost 4 bases, J lost 5 bases, and 7 bases stayed unmatched. The germline V gene has CDR1 SGHVS and CDR2 FNYEAQ. The CDR3 is 16 amino acids. CDR3 amino acids: CASSSGDRGAYQPQHF. CDR3 nucleotides: TGTGCCAGCAGCTCGGGGGACAGGGGGGCTTATCAGCCCCAGCATTTT.

The chain couples TRBV6-5 to TRBJ2-2; D not resolved. V lost 5 bases and J lost 5, with 6 bases in between. The CDR3 contains 12 residues. CDR1 and CDR2 from the germline V gene are MNHEY and SVGAGI. The CDR3 protein is CASSELTGELFF. The CDR3 DNA follows: TGTGCCAGCAGTGAGCTTACCGGGGAGCTGTTTTTT.

The chain carries TRBV9 and TRBJ2-1; perhaps TRBD2 as D (6 bases). Germline CDR1 is SGDLS and CDR2 is YYNGEE. CDR3 length: 13 amino acids. The V end was cut by 0 bases, the J end by 6 bases, with 7 bases between. The CDR3 reads CASSVGLGNEQFF. In nucleotides, the CDR3 is TGTGCCAGCAGCGTAGGACTAGGCAATGAGCAGTTCTTC.

The chain recombines TRBV5-1 with TRBJ2-7; 8 bases line up with TRBD1. Germline V gene lookup returns CDR1 SGHRS and CDR2 YFSETQ. The CDR3 consists of 14 residues. Trimming removed 4 bases from V and 6 bases from J; junction bases left unmatched: 9. The CDR3 bases are TGCGCCAGCAGCGCCGGACAGGGCGGGGCCGAGCAGTACTTC. Amino acids: CASSAGQGGAEQYF.

The chain carries TRBV27 and TRBJ2-1; 9 nucleotides line up with TRBD2. The CDR3 contains 15 residues. The trim removed 3 bases at V and 10 bases at J, leaving 10 bases unmatched. Germline V CDR1 and CDR2: MNHEY, SMNVEV (reference sequence). CDR3 region: CASSLGGRGLQEQFF. The CDR3 DNA reads TGTGCCAGCAGTTTGGGCGGGAGGGGCCTCCAGGAGCAGTTCTTC.

This chain links TRBV29-1 with TRBJ2-3, with 14 nucleotides matching TRBD2. There are 16 residues in the CDR3. V was clipped by 7 bases and J by 2 bases; unmatched bases: 8. Germline V gene data show CDR1 as SQVTM and CDR2 as ANQGSEA. For the CDR3, the DNA is TGCAGCGCCGACGGACTAGCGGGGGGACACACAGATACGCAGTATTTT. As protein: CSADGLAGGHTDTQYF.

This sequence joins TRBV15 and TRBJ1-4; maybe TRBD1 (5 bases). This CDR3 contains 15 residues. CDR1 LNHNV and CDR2 YYDKDF come from the germline V gene (reference sequence). Trimming pared 2 bases from V and 5 bases from J, leaving 12 bases between. In DNA form, the CDR3 reads TGTGCCACCAGCAGACAAGGCAGGGCGAATGAAAAACTGTTTTTT. Protein product: CATSRQGRANEKLFF.

J is TRBJ2-7 and V is TRBV4-1; TRBD1 is a possible D gene (5 bases). V shed 4 bases and J shed 4 bases, with 20 bases lying between them. The CDR3 loop spans 16 amino acids. The germline V gene has CDR1 MGHRA and CDR2 YSYEKL. The CDR3 here is CASSPTVVRGNYEQYF. The CDR3, as DNA: TGCGCCAGCAGCCCGACAGTCGTTAGGGGTAATTACGAGCAGTACTTC.

The CDR3: CASSDGFMDRGQETQYF. CDR3 bases: TGTGCCAGCAGCGACGGATTTATGGACAGGGGGCAAGAGACCCAGTACTTC. The chain joins TRBV9 to TRBJ2-5, with 10 bases aligning to TRBD1. CDR1 and CDR2 (germline): SGDLS, YYNGEE. The CDR3 runs 17 residues. After removal of 3 bases from V and 2 bases from J, the junction contained 10 bases not matched to a gene.

V gene TRBV6-1 combines with J gene TRBJ1-6; possible D gene TRBD1, 5 bases. V shed 2 bases and J shed 9 bases, with 20 bases lying between them. CDR3 length equals 17 residues. The germline CDR1 and CDR2 sequences are MNHNS and SASEGT. CDR3 bases: TGTGCCAGCAGTGAAAATTCTTGGGCAGGGTTGCTTTCACCCCTCCACTTT. Residues: CASSENSWAGLLSPLHF.

The chain links TRBV19 to TRBJ1-5; 7 bases agree with TRBD1. With 10 bases clipped from V and 6 bases from J, the junction kept 12 bases outside the gene matches. Germline V lookup: CDR1 LNHDA, CDR2 SQIVND (reference sequence). CDR3 length: 14 residues. CDR3: CATGNRGVGQPQHF. CDR3 DNA: TGTGCCACCGGCAACAGGGGTGTGGGTCAGCCCCAGCATTTT.

The chain has TRBV29-1 and TRBJ1-2; D perhaps matches TRBD1 (6 bases). Germline V CDR1 and CDR2: SQVTM, ANQGSEA. V was cut by 5 bases and J by 7 bases, with 17 bases left in between. The CDR3 runs to 13 residues. For the CDR3, the DNA is TGCAGCGTTCTCCCGGGGGGGGGCAGTGGCTACACCTTC. Encoded protein: CSVLPGGGSGYTF.

This rearrangement joins TRBV7-8 to TRBJ2-2, with 7 bases that match TRBD1. Trimming at V came to 3 bases and at J to 6 bases, leaving 4 bases not matched to a gene. The CDR3 covers 14 residues. The germline V gene has CDR1 SGHVS and CDR2 FQNEAQ. The DNA for the CDR3 is TGTGCCAGCAGCTTCCGTGACAGGGCCGGGGAGCTGTTTTTT. Translated, it gives CASSFRDRAGELFF.

The CDR3 reads CASSASPGLDYGYTF. The DNA of the CDR3 is TGTGCCAGCAGCGCGAGCCCGGGACTGGACTATGGCTACACCTTC. The chain carries TRBV6-5 and TRBJ1-2; a weak D match, TRBD1 (5 bases). CDR1 MNHEY and CDR2 SVGAGI come from the germline V gene. Trimming pared 6 bases from V and 3 bases from J, leaving 17 bases between. The CDR3 is 15 residues long.

This rearrangement joins TRBV11-2 to TRBJ2-7; the D gene is possibly TRBD1 (5 bases). CDR3 length: 16 residues. V lost 1 base and J 1 base, leaving 14 bases between the germline ends. Germline V gives CDR1 SGHAT, CDR2 FQNNGV. The CDR3 here is CASSLAWGSLSYEQYF. The CDR3 nucleotides read TGTGCCAGCAGCTTAGCTTGGGGCTCCCTGTCCTACGAGCAGTACTTC.

J is TRBJ2-7 and V is TRBV28; TRBD1 agrees at 9 bases. The CDR3 is 16 amino acids. Germline lookup yields CDR1 MDHEN and CDR2 SYDVKM. Germline trimming cut 5 bases from V and 2 bases from J; bases unmatched to any gene: 10. CDR3 residues: CASSAHRGQFTYEQYF. DNA of the CDR3: TGTGCCAGCAGTGCCCACAGGGGGCAGTTCACCTACGAGCAGTACTTC.

The genes are TRBV30 and TRBJ1-4; 8 positions agree with TRBD1. Per germline, CDR1 GTSNPN and CDR2 SVGIG (reference sequence). Germline trimming cut 3 bases from V and 8 bases from J; bases unmatched to any gene: 2. The CDR3 spans 12 residues. The CDR3 bases are TGTGCCTGGAGAACAGGGGGAGAAAAACTGTTTTTT. Amino acid sequence: CAWRTGGEKLFF.

The chain recombines TRBV15 with TRBJ2-3, with 10 bases that match TRBD2. With V trimmed by 5 bases and J by 4 bases, 6 bases remained unmatched. Germline V lookup: CDR1 LNHNV, CDR2 YYDKDF (reference sequence). This CDR3 spans 15 amino acids. In DNA, the CDR3 is TGTGCCACCAGCGTTAGCGGGGGGAGGGCAGATACGCAGTATTTT. It codes for CATSVSGGRADTQYF.